This is a list of T cell receptor beta chains from one sample in a study of stem cell transplantation in POMP-related autoinflammatory disease. The assay was immunoSEQ multiplex PCR, and TCRdb's table has in-frame clones only and misses some. The sample yields some 69,000 clones, approximately 90% seen once. The sample here was CD4+ T cells from PBMCs, taken after stem cell transplantation. The receptor source for this set is a human patient with POMP-related autoinflammation and immune dysregulation (PRAID). The graft donor may be the source of some T cells. The conserved cysteine and the conserved F or W are not part of the CDR3 here. Fields, in order: J gene, V gene, CDR3 protein.

>TRBJ2-3|TRBV12-5
ASGLVLSSGVTDTQY
>TRBJ1-1|TRBV7-6
ASSLGLGLNTEAF
>TRBJ2-6|TRBV3-1/TRBV3-2
ASSPWFFGSGANVLT
>TRBJ1-3|TRBV4-1
ASSQVRGSGNTIY
>TRBJ2-5|TRBV25-1
ASTPGHFTSETQY
>TRBJ2-1|TRBV4-1
ASSQGTSGVTYNEQF
>TRBJ1-4|TRBV4-1
ASSQAGTGAEKLF
>TRBJ2-2|TRBV5-6
ASSSGGELF
>TRBJ1-2|TRBV28
ASSLVNYGYT
>TRBJ2-5|TRBV5-1
ASSFDVETQY
>TRBJ2-3|TRBV28
ASSLPGQVLDTQY
>TRBJ2-7|TRBV10-2
ASRRDRQLSYEQY
>TRBJ2-5|TRBV7-9
ASSFIPRGGRQETQY
>TRBJ1-1|TRBV6-5
ASRGEQGMNTEAF
>TRBJ2-7|TRBV2
ASTTGKRYEQY
>TRBJ1-1|TRBV29-1
SVRLVLTEAF
>TRBJ2-1|TRBV5-8
ASSPRLSEGFNEQF
>TRBJ2-6|TRBV11-2
ASSLGAPGANVLT
>TRBJ2-1|TRBV6-1
ASSDLGTGLREQF
>TRBJ2-7|TRBV11-2
ASSLGTGPFEQY
>TRBJ1-1|TRBV6-1
ASSDVSPGTEAF
>TRBJ2-3|TRBV2
ASSGNQDTQY
>TRBJ1-4|TRBV6-5
ASRFRASYEKLF
>TRBJ2-2|TRBV2
ASRIQGAGTGELF
>TRBJ1-2|TRBV10-2
ASVGQGIYYGYT
>TRBJ2-2|TRBV7-2
ASRRQGLGATGELF
>TRBJ1-5|TRBV4-1
ASSHHKEGDQPQH
>TRBJ2-3|TRBV7-9
ASSERRWGAARTDTQY
>TRBJ1-2|TRBV27
ASSFSINYGYT
>TRBJ1-2|TRBV11-2
ASSLDPNDSNYGYT
>TRBJ2-5|TRBV5-1
ASSSIRTGERETQY
>TRBJ1-1|TRBV7-2
ASSSSAEMNTEAF
>TRBJ2-7|TRBV28
ASSFGSAYEQY
>TRBJ2-2|TRBV27
ASSLQGATNTGELF
>TRBJ2-3|TRBV7-9
ASSLMGGDTQY
>TRBJ2-7|TRBV28
ASSLPWPGVYEQY
>TRBJ2-2|TRBV6-5
ASSYSTGNTGELF
>TRBJ2-3|TRBV27
ASSLRPPTDTQY
>TRBJ2-5|TRBV6-5
ASSYSGVDETQY
>TRBJ2-3|TRBV28
ASSLLLAADTQY